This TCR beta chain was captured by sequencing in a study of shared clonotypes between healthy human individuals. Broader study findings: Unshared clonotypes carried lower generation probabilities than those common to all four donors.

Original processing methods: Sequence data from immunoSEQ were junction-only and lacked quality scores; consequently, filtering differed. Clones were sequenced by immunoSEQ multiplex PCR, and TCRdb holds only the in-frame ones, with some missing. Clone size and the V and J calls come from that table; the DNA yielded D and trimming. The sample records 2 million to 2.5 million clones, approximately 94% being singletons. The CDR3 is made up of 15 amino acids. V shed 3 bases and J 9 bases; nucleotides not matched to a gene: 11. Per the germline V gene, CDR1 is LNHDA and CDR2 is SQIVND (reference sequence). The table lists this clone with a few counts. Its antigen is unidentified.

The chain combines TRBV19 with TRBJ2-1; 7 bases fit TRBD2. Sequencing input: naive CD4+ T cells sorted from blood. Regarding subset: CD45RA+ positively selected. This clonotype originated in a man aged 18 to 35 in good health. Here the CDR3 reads CASSMKVAGFGEQFF. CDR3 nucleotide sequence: TGTGCCAGTAGTATGAAAGTAGCGGGCTTCGGTGAGCAGTTCTTC.